This TCR beta chain was identified in a study of blood T cell repertoires in COVID-19. Study details: The study drew acute and convalescent COVID-19 samples from the United States, Italy and Spain.

Original methodology: By means of reference gene primer amplification, nucleated cell counts were estimated. The repertoire was sequenced with immunoSEQ multiplex PCR; TCRdb's copy has only in-frame clones and lacks some. That table gives V, J and clone size, and the DNA gave D and trimming. The sample gives approximately 200,000 clones, 70% to 90% of which show up once; more than 1.4% is in the top ten. V lost 4 bases to trimming and J lost 0 bases; unmatched junction nucleotides: 9. Germline V gene lookup returns CDR1 MDHEN and CDR2 SYDVKM. The CDR3 contains 17 residues. This TCR derives from a young man with active or convalescent COVID-19. This chain links TRBV28 with TRBJ1-5; the match to TRBD1 covers 7 bases. The sequenced sample consisted of peripheral blood. The CDR3 DNA sequence: TGTGCCAGCAGTTCCATAGCTGGGACAGCTAGCAATCAGCCCCAGCATTTT. Its protein is CASSSIAGTASNQPQHF.